One sample yielded the 10 T cell receptor beta chains listed below, sequenced in a study of T-cell memory formation after mild COVID-19. One entry per CDR3 protein results from TCRdb running MiXCR on the 5' RACE reads. The sample records around 250,000 distinct CDR3 sequences, approximately 15% being singletons. Input material: PBMCs or a T cell subset sorted from them (not recorded which). Receptor source: an adult woman who had mild COVID-19 (a few samples of this study predate the infection). Cell type and time point are not known.

The rearrangement joins TRBV15 to TRBJ2-7, with 8 bases identical to TRBD2. CDR3 length equals 15 residues. V trimming: 0 bases; J trimming: 0 bases; junction bases outside the gene matches: 1. Germline V gene lookup returns CDR1 LNHNV and CDR2 YYDKDF (reference sequence). The CDR3: CATSREAGGSYEQYF. CDR3 in DNA: TGTGCCACCAGCAGAGAGGCGGGAGGCTCCTACGAGCAGTACTTC.

CDR3 sequence reads: CSVEATGQGARSYGYTF. Here the CDR3 DNA reads TGCAGCGTTGAAGCCACGGGACAGGGGGCGCGTAGCTATGGCTACACCTTC. This chain joins TRBV29-1 and TRBJ1-2; TRBD1 agrees at 12 bases. With V trimmed by 1 base and J by 4 bases, 10 bases remained unmatched. The V gene's germline CDR1 is SQVTM and CDR2 ANQGSEA. The CDR3 runs to 17 residues.

V is TRBV7-9 and J is TRBJ1-3; 8 bases line up with TRBD1. Germline CDR1 reads SEHNR; CDR2 reads FQNEAQ (reference sequence). The CDR3 has 16 residues. Trimming cost V 5 bases and J 4 bases; bases outside gene matches: 10. CDR3 bases: TGTGCCAGCAGCGCTAGCAGGGGGCGGCAGGGAAACACCATATATTTT. Encoded protein: CASSASRGRQGNTIYF.

The chain recombines TRBV5-1 with TRBJ1-3, with D possibly matching TRBD1 (5 bases). The CDR3 loop spans 16 amino acids. The V end lost 0 bases, the J end lost 4 bases, and 14 bases lay between the germline ends. The V gene's germline CDR1 is SGHRS and CDR2 YFSETQ. CDR3 DNA sequence: TGCGCCAGCAGCTTGGCCGGTGCAGGGCGAGGAAACACCATATATTTT. This translates into CASSLAGAGRGNTIYF.

The sample holds a few counts of this clonotype. V and J are TRBV9 and TRBJ2-1; D is possibly TRBD2 (5 bases). The CDR3 length is 16 residues. Per germline, CDR1 SGDLS and CDR2 YYNGEE. V dropped 3 bases and J dropped 7 bases, with 20 bases sitting between them. CDR3 bases: TGTGCCAGCAGCGCACCCAGCGGACTCAAGCGGAATGAGCAGTTCTTC. Amino acids: CASSAPSGLKRNEQFF.

The chain's CDR3 is CASSVGGQKSEQFF. DNA for the CDR3: TGTGCCAGCAGCGTAGGTGGGCAAAAGAGTGAGCAGTTCTTC. The chain joins TRBV9 to TRBJ2-1, with D hard to call. Germline CDR1 is SGDLS and CDR2 is YYNGEE. This CDR3 has 14 amino acids. V lost 0 bases to trimming and J lost 9 bases, with 13 bases between them. The whole variable domain, filled in from reference TRBV9 and TRBJ2-1, reads DSGVTQTPKHLITATGQRVTLRCSPRSGDLSVYWYQQSLDQGLQFLIQYYNGEERAKGNILERFSAQQFPDLHSELNLSSLELGDSALYFCASSVGGQKSEQFFGPGTRLTVL.

The chain employs TRBV30 and TRBJ1-3, with 7 bases that match TRBD1. Germline-derived CDR1 and CDR2 are GTSNPN and SVGIG (reference sequence). V lost 2 bases, J lost 3 bases, and 10 bases stayed unmatched. The CDR3 runs 16 residues. CDR3 region: CAWSSTGQFLGNTIYF. The CDR3 region has the DNA TGTGCCTGGAGTTCGACGGGACAGTTTCTTGGAAACACCATATATTTT. Using reference TRBV30 and TRBJ1-3 for the parts outside the CDR3, the full variable domain is SQTIHQWPATLVQPVGSPLSLECTVEGTSNPNLYWYRQAAGRGLQLLFYSVGIGQISSEVPQNLSASRPQDRQFILSSKKLLLSDSGFYLCAWSSTGQFLGNTIYFGEGSWLTVV.

The V call is TRBV20-1, the J call TRBJ1-1; unclear D gene. The CDR3 covers 14 residues. Germline assignment: CDR1 DFQATT and CDR2 SNEGSKA (reference sequence). The germline V and J ends were trimmed by 2 bases and 0 bases, with 10 bases remaining between them. CDR3 in DNA: TGCAGTGCTAGAAAGGGCAGCATGAACACTGAAGCTTTCTTT. Protein product: CSARKGSMNTEAFF.

The chain couples TRBV7-8 to TRBJ1-1; a possible D gene is TRBD1 (5 bases). The CDR3 length is 15 residues. Trimming cost V 6 bases and J 1 base, with 15 bases left between them. The V gene's germline CDR1 is SGHVS and CDR2 FQNEAQ. The CDR3 sequence: CASRLRETENTEAFF. The CDR3 DNA reads as TGTGCCAGCAGACTAAGGGAGACAGAGAACACTGAAGCTTTCTTT.

The chain combines TRBV6-1 with TRBJ1-6; D gene unclear. CDR1 MNHNS and CDR2 SASEGT come from the germline V gene. V was trimmed by 10 bases and J by 4 bases, leaving 14 bases between them. The CDR3 loop spans 14 amino acids. The CDR3 nucleotides are TGTGCCACCCGGGGAGAGGCTTATAATTCACCCCTCCACTTT. Translating gives CATRGEAYNSPLHF.